This T cell receptor (beta chain) is from a study of blood T cell repertoires in COVID-19. Study information: Specimens from acute and convalescent COVID-19 originated in the United States, Italy and Spain. PBMCs, B-cell-depleted T cells, or T cells provided the cDNA or gDNA that made up the material.

Source study methods: Scientists estimated how many nucleated cells there were by amplifying reference gene primers. The data were produced by immunoSEQ multiplex PCR, yet TCRdb's version contains in-frame clones alone and is incomplete. V and J calls and clone size are as listed in that table; D and trimming were resolved from the DNA. The profile shows approximately 230,000 clones, 87% of them singletons. Germline CDR1 reads KGHDR; CDR2 reads SFDVKD. This CDR3 is 16 amino acids long. The V and J ends lost 5 bases and 0 bases respectively, with 12 bases between them. This clonotype was obtained from a young man with active or convalescent COVID-19. V gene TRBV24-1 combines with J gene TRBJ2-2, with a possible D match to TRBD1 (5 bases). The sequencing input was peripheral blood. The CDR3 here is CATSGFQGPNTGELFF. The CDR3 bases are TGTGCCACCAGTGGTTTCCAGGGTCCGAACACCGGGGAGCTGTTTTTT.